A single T cell receptor beta chain is shown here with its context. The antigen it binds to is not known. A read error is likely, as this CDR3 ends without the conserved phenylalanine or tryptophan. It is unclear where the CDR3 begins or ends on the DNA, so no DNA is shown, and the CDR3 is as TCRdb lists it. The CDR3 spans 16 amino acids, including both terminal residues. CDR1 is given as MNHNS and CDR2 as SASEGT, both from the germline V gene. The data stem from a study of tumor-infiltrating lymphocytes in oesophageal squamous cell carcinoma (dated by TCRdb to 2016 to 2018). Library preparation employed PCR. The instrument given in TCRdb is Illumina HiSeq 2000. Using fastp at Q25 and MiXCR, TCRdb reprocessed the public reads and kept productive beta chains. Each CDR3 protein gets just one entry, which takes the most common genes and DNA from the rows behind it. This sample gives roughly 17,000 distinct CDR3 sequences in total; approximately 50% of them show up just once. The leading ten clones occupy 23% of the sample.

Sequences were obtained from esophageal tumor tissue. The V gene is TRBV6-1 and the J gene is TRBJ2-3; the table's D call, TRBD1, was not checked against the DNA. The TCR sequence derives from a male donor with esophageal squamous cell carcinoma. The CDR3 protein: CASRDLGQHNEQFFGP.